This T cell receptor (beta chain) was identified in a study of post-analysis software for immune sequencing data. General study points: Patients used four to six TRBV segments, including TRBV5-6, TRBV5-1 and TRBV20-1, more often than controls.

In regard to this clonotype: Its antigen is not known.

TCR beta cDNA libraries had unique molecular identifiers. cDNA molecules numbering some 500,000 came from about 1 to 10 million T cells. In TCRdb, the PCR reads were re-called with MiXCR into one record per CDR3 protein. Here the sample spans about 190,000 distinct CDR3 sequences, 29% being singletons. Germline V gene data show CDR1 as SGHRS and CDR2 as YFSETQ. V dropped 0 bases and J dropped 3 bases, with 13 bases sitting between them. CDR3 length: 15 residues. The J gene is TRBJ2-7, the V gene TRBV5-1, with D tentatively TRBD1 (5 bases). Sample: blood. This TCR came from a girl under 18 with multiple sclerosis. The DNA of the CDR3 is TGCGCCAGCAGCTTGGGCCCCACAGACAGCTACGAGCAGTACTTC. Its protein product is CASSLGPTDSYEQYF. Complete variable domain (other parts from reference TRBV5-1 and TRBJ2-7): KAGVTQTPRYLIKTRGQQVTLSCSPISGHRSVSWYQQTPGQGLQFLFEYFSETQRNKGNFPGRFSGRQFSNSRSEMNVSTLELGDSALYLCASSLGPTDSYEQYFGPGTRLTVT.